The present T cell receptor (beta chain) was sequenced within a study of post-analysis software for immune sequencing data. Background on the study: The courses of disease that were included comprised relapsing-remitting, secondary progressive and progressive-relapsing multiple sclerosis. General study points: Multiple sclerosis patients had significantly lower normalized Chao1 diversity than controls. About five TRBV segments occurring more often in patients than controls included TRBV5-6, TRBV5-1 and TRBV20-1.

Unique molecular identifiers featured in each of the TCR beta cDNA libraries. The T cell input of about 0.95 to 11 million gave roughly 460,000 cDNA molecules. TCRdb ran MiXCR on the PCR reads and lists one entry per CDR3 protein. Of approximately 730,000 distinct CDR3 sequences listed, about half are singletons. Details on this clonotype: Its antigen is as yet unknown.

The CDR3 extends over 16 amino acids. Trimming cost V 0 bases and J 2 bases; bases outside gene matches: 4. Looked up from germline, CDR1 is MNHEY and CDR2 is SVGEGT. The sequence was collected from a girl under 18 with multiple sclerosis. The chain uses TRBV6-2 or TRBV6-3 and TRBJ2-7; TRBD2 matches at 10 bases. The sequenced sample consisted of blood. In DNA, the CDR3 is TGTGCCAGCAGTTACTCGAAAGCGGGAGGGGCCTACGAGCAGTACTTC. Its protein is CASSYSKAGGAYEQYF.